This T cell receptor (beta chain) came from a study of CD8+CD57+ T cells in acquired aplastic anemia. The study, taken as a whole, reports: Comparison of patients with controls identified some 29 shared CD8+ CDR3 sequences.

This CDR3 has 16 residues. Per germline, CDR1 ENHRY and CDR2 SYGVKD. With 4 bases clipped from V and 4 bases from J, the junction kept 5 bases outside the gene matches. CDR3 and TCR beta VDJ profiling relied on genomic DNA as the template. MiXCR, run by TCRdb on the reads, gives a single entry per CDR3 protein. The sample holds approximately 200,000 distinct CDR3 sequences, 64% seen once. Notes on this clonotype: Its antigen is unknown.

Sequenced material: sorted CD4+, CD8+, or CD8+CD57+ T cells (not recorded which) from PBMCs. V gene TRBV10-3 combines with J gene TRBJ2-2; 11 nucleotides match TRBD1. The TCR originated in a human donor with severe aplastic anemia or a healthy control (not recorded which). CDR3 amino acids: CAISGSGTGGTGELFF. In DNA, the CDR3 is TGTGCCATCAGTGGCTCCGGGACAGGGGGCACCGGGGAGCTGTTTTTT.